This T cell receptor beta chain was recovered during a study of shared clonotypes between healthy human individuals. Whole-study results and caveats: The expectation was that sequencing depth would affect clonotype sharing among donors. Naive CD4 clonotypes overlapped across a few donors at approximately 5%.

This clone was detected only once. The antigen is undetermined. Profiling relied on immunoSEQ multiplex PCR, and the TCRdb table lists in-frame clones only, not all of them. The table shows millions of clones, with just over 90% occurring only once. Recent acute infections and vaccinations were absent in the healthy HIV-negative adult donors. The CDR3 length is 15 residues. Trimming stripped 5 bases from V and 4 bases from J, with 20 bases between. The germline gives CDR1 SQVTM, CDR2 ANQGSEA. The receptor was isolated from a man aged 18 to 29 in good health. What was sequenced was naive CD4+ T cells sorted from blood. The subset denotes: CD45RA+ positively selected. The chain joins TRBV29-1 to TRBJ1-2; a weak D match, TRBD1 (5 bases). CDR3 sequence: CSVLKTGAVPYGYTF. The CDR3 coding sequence is TGCAGCGTTCTGAAAACAGGAGCCGTTCCCTATGGCTACACCTTC.